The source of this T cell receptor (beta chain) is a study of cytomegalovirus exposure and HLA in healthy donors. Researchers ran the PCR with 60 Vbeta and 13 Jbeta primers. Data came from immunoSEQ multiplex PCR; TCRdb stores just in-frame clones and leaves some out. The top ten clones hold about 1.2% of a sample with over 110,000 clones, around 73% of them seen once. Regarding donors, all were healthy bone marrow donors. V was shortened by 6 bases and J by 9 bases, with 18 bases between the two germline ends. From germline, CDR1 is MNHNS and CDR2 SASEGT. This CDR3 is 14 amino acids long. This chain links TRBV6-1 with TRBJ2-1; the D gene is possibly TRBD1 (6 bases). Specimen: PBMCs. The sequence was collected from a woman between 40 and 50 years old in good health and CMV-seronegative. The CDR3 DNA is TGTGCCAGCAGGGACAGTCTCTCTTTAGGTGAGCAGTTCTTC. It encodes CASRDSLSLGEQFF.